The clone carrying this T cell receptor (beta chain) was picked up many times. Its antigen is still unknown. Mismatch with germline at one junction end may stem from a read error. The data belong to a study of blood T cells in healthy people across ages. Regarding the study as a whole: The recorded TCR beta diversity per million T cells decreased in a roughly linear manner with age.

Germline V CDR1 and CDR2: SGHRS, YFSETQ. The CDR3 loop spans 14 amino acids. Combining a sample-barcoded 5' primer with a J-beta primer mix, a second PCR ran for roughly 6 to 11 cycles. A template-switch adaptor that had 12 random nucleotides put a tag on each cDNA molecule. TCRdb recomputed calls from the 5' RACE reads with MiXCR, one row per CDR3 protein. The profile shows hundreds of thousands of distinct CDR3 sequences, over 20% of them singletons. The sample comprised blood. This clonotype was obtained from a man between 65 and 85 years old in good health. The rearrangement links TRBV5-1 to TRBJ2-3; D ambiguous. The DNA of the CDR3 is TGTGCCAGCAGCCCCGGCACCTCAGGCGATACGCAGTATTTT. Its translation: CASSPGTSGDTQYF. Full variable domain (rest looked up from reference TRBV5-1 and TRBJ2-3): KAGVTQTPRYLIKTRGQQVTLSCSPISGHRSVSWYQQTPGQGLQFLFEYFSETQRNKGNFPGRFSGRQFSNSRSEMNVSTLELGDSALYLCASSPGTSGDTQYFGPGTRLTVL.